The 7 T cell receptor beta chains reported below all come from one sample, sequenced in a study of blood T cell repertoires in COVID-19. TCRdb keeps only in-frame clones here, not all; method: immunoSEQ multiplex PCR. The sample contains 150,000 to 200,000 clones, 85% to 90% of which appear only once. The material sequenced was peripheral blood. Every receptor here comes from a man in his late teens or twenties with active or convalescent COVID-19.

This sequence joins TRBV19 and TRBJ1-2; D perhaps matches TRBD1 (6 bases). CDR1 and CDR2 (germline): LNHDA, SQIVND (reference sequence). Between the trimmed V and J ends, which lost 3 bases and 4 bases, there was a span of 9 bases. The CDR3 contains 13 residues. CDR3 DNA sequence: TGTGCCAGTAGTATTCGACAGGTCTATGGCTACACCTTC. This codes for CASSIRQVYGYTF.

The chain is built from TRBV28 and TRBJ2-3; D is perhaps TRBD1 (5 bases). Germline V gives CDR1 MDHEN, CDR2 SYDVKM. This CDR3 is built from 15 residues. V dropped 6 bases and J dropped 3 bases, with 16 bases sitting between them. CDR3 loop: CASSGAHKGTDTQYF. CDR3 nucleotides: TGTGCCAGCAGCGGAGCGCATAAGGGGACAGATACGCAGTATTTT. Drawing the rest from reference TRBV28 and TRBJ2-3, the complete variable domain is DVKVTQSSRYLVKRTGEKVFLECVQDMDHENMFWYRQDPGLGLRLIYFSYDVKMKEKGDIPEGYSVSREKKERFSLILESASTNQTSMYLCASSGAHKGTDTQYFGPGTRLTVL.

This chain's CDR3 is CATSDRLVNEQFF. The CDR3 DNA sequence: TGTGCCACCAGTGATAGACTAGTCAATGAGCAGTTCTTC. The chain employs TRBV24-1 and TRBJ2-1; a possible D gene is TRBD2 (6 bases). In germline, CDR1 is KGHDR, CDR2 SFDVKD. Trimming took off 3 bases at V and 6 bases at J, with 8 bases between the two ends. The CDR3 covers 13 residues.

The chain recombines TRBV5-1 with TRBJ1-3; weak D call: TRBD1 (5 bases). This CDR3 is 14 amino acids long. The germline V gene has CDR1 SGHRS and CDR2 YFSETQ. Trimming removed 4 bases at V and 0 bases at J, with 8 bases between. The CDR3 DNA reads TGCGCCAGCAGCCCTACAGGCTCTGGAAACACCATATATTTT. Translated, it gives CASSPTGSGNTIYF.

The rearrangement joins TRBV7-9 to TRBJ1-2; 8 bases line up with TRBD1. With 2 bases clipped from V and 0 bases from J, the junction kept 5 bases outside the gene matches. This CDR3 has 16 amino acids. Germline V gene data show CDR1 as SEHNR and CDR2 as FQNEAQ (reference sequence). CDR3 protein: CASSLFTGGANYGYTF. CDR3 nucleotides: TGTGCCAGCAGCTTATTCACAGGGGGAGCTAACTATGGCTACACCTTC.

This chain links TRBV21-1 with TRBJ1-5. TRBV21-1 is a pseudogene. CDR3 length: 15 amino acids. The CDR3 protein is CASSKAWSSNQPQHF. In DNA, the CDR3 is TGTGCCAGCAGCAAAGCGTGGAGTAGCAATCAGCCCCAGCATTTT.

The V call is TRBV2, the J call TRBJ2-1; 7 bases agree with TRBD1. V shed 4 bases and J 2 bases; nucleotides not matched to a gene: 2. The germline gives CDR1 SNHLY, CDR2 FYNNEI. The CDR3 is 14 residues long. CDR3 sequence: CASSGQGAYNEQFF. The DNA of the CDR3 is TGTGCCAGCAGTGGGCAGGGGGCCTACAATGAGCAGTTCTTC.